The entry that follows covers one TCR beta chain sequence. Its matching antigen is unknown. This entry comes from a study of blood T cells in healthy people across ages. Study conclusions and caveats: TCR beta diversity per million T cells fell roughly linearly with age. Comparison with aged donors showed that long-lived donors had more naive CD4+ cells and higher diversity.

With a J-beta primer mix and a sample-barcoded 5' primer, a second PCR ran 7 to 11 cycles. From the 5' RACE reads, TCRdb called clonotypes with MiXCR, one entry per CDR3 protein. The sample records a few hundred thousand distinct CDR3 sequences, about 27% being singletons. These data also featured in a second study, about T cells of mothers and their children.

Sequencing input: blood. The sequence derives from a boy aged 2 to 10 in good health.

This chain's CDR3 is CASSDAGQGNEKLFF. DNA of the CDR3: TGTGCCAGCAGTGACGCGGGACAGGGTAATGAAAAACTGTTTTTT. The chain joins TRBV25-1 to TRBJ1-4, with 9 bases fitting TRBD1. In germline, CDR1 is MGHDK, CDR2 SYGVNS. CDR3 length equals 15 residues. The ends lost 3 bases at V and 4 bases at J; junction bases unmatched: 3.